This TCR beta chain was obtained from a study of siplizumab effects on memory and regulatory T cells. Study-wide results and caveats: Roughly 75-97% of dividing CD4+ or CD8+ clones were without an attributable naive or memory phenotype.

Turning to this clone: Its specificity is unknown.

Germline V lookup: CDR1 SGHDN, CDR2 FVKESK. The V segment lost 1 base and the J segment 4 bases; nucleotides outside the gene matches: 2. This CDR3 is built from 15 residues. Sequenced by immunoSEQ multiplex PCR; TCRdb stores in-frame clones only, minus some. This sample has roughly 50,000 clones, with 93% found just once. The rearrangement links TRBV14 to TRBJ2-1; 9 bases line up with TRBD2. The source is a human donor in good health. Sequenced: CD8+ T cells sorted from blood. CDR3 nucleotides: TGTGCCAGCAGCCAAGGACTAGCGGCGTACAATGAGCAGTTCTTC. Its translation: CASSQGLAAYNEQFF.